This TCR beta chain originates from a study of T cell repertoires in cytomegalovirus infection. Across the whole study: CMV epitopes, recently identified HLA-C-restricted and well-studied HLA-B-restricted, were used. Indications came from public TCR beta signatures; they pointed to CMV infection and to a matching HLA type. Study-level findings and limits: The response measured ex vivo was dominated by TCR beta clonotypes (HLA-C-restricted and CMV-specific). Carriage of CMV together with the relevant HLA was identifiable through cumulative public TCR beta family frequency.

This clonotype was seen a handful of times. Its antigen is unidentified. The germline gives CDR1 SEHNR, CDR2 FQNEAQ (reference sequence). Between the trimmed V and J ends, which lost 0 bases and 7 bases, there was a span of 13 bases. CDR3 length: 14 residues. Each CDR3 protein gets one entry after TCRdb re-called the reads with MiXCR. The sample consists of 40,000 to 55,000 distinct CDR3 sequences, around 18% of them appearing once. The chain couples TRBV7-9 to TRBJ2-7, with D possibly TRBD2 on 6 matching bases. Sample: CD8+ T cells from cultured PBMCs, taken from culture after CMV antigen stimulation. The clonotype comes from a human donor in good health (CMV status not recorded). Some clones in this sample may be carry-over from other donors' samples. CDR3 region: CASSLAGGFVEQYF. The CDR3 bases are TGTGCCAGCAGCTTAGCGGGAGGCTTTGTAGAGCAGTACTTC.